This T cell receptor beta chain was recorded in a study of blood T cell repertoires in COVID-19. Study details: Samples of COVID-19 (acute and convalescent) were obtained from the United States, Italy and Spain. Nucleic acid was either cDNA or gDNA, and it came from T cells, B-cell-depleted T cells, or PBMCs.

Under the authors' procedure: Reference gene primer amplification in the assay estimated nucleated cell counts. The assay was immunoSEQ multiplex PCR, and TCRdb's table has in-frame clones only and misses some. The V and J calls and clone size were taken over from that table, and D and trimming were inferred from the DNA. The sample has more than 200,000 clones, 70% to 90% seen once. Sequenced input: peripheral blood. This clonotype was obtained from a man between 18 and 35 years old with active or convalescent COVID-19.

CDR3 in amino acids: CASSLSGGSSFNEQFF. DNA of the CDR3: TGTGCCAGCAGTTTATCTGGCGGGAGTTCTTTCAATGAGCAGTTCTTC. V usage is TRBV27 and J usage is TRBJ2-1; 7 bases are a match to TRBD2. The V and J ends lost 0 bases and 6 bases, in that order; junction bases with no gene match: 8. Germline assignment: CDR1 MNHEY and CDR2 SMNVEV (reference sequence). The CDR3 has 16 residues.